The 25 T cell receptor beta chains listed next were all sequenced from one sample in a study of blood T cell repertoires in COVID-19. Measured with immunoSEQ multiplex PCR; TCRdb has only the in-frame clones, and not every one. The sample lists approximately 220,000 clones; over 75% were seen once. Input material: peripheral blood. These receptors all stem from a man between 50 and 59 years old with acute or convalescent COVID-19.

The rearrangement joins TRBV7-9 to TRBJ2-7, with 7 positions matching TRBD1. Germline V gene lookup returns CDR1 SEHNR and CDR2 FQNEAQ (reference sequence). J was trimmed by 5 bases and V by 2 bases; bases with no gene match: 15. CDR3 size: 17 residues. The CDR3 DNA is TGTGCCAGCAGCTTATTCGGGGCGGCAGGGGGTATTAACGAGCAGTACTTC. Protein sequence: CASSLFGAAGGINEQYF.

The V call is TRBV30, the J call TRBJ1-4; tentatively, D is TRBD1 (6 bases). Trimming removed 3 bases from V and 5 bases from J, with 16 bases in between. Germline loops: CDR1 GTSNPN, CDR2 SVGIG (reference sequence). CDR3 size: 15 residues. CDR3 loop: CAWSRRQATNEKLFF. DNA of the CDR3: TGTGCCTGGAGCAGAAGACAGGCGACCAATGAAAAACTGTTTTTT.

The chain is built from TRBV25-1 and TRBJ1-4; unclear D gene. The V gene's germline CDR1 is MGHDK and CDR2 SYGVNS. V dropped 5 bases and J dropped 3 bases, with 16 bases sitting between them. The CDR3 runs to 16 residues. The CDR3 here is CASSSRAGSANEKLFF. The CDR3 bases are TGTGCCAGCAGTTCTCGAGCGGGCTCGGCTAATGAAAAACTGTTTTTT.

CDR3 in DNA: TGTGCCAGCAGTGAATCTCCAGGAAAGGCTGGAGCTTTCTTT. Translation: CASSESPGKAGAFF. The chain employs TRBV25-1 and TRBJ1-1; unclear D gene. Germline V lookup: CDR1 MGHDK, CDR2 SYGVNS. CDR3 length: 14 amino acids. The ends were cut back, 1 base at V and 10 bases at J, with 16 bases in the middle. The full variable domain, completed using reference TRBV25-1 and TRBJ1-1, is EADIYQTPRYLVIGTGKKITLECSQTMGHDKMYWYQQDPGMELHLIHYSYGVNSTEKGDLSSESTVSRIRTEHFPLTLESARPSHTSQYLCASSESPGKAGAFFGQGTRLTVV.

In this sample, this clone turned up a few times. Other DNA sequences of this sample code for an identical CDR3. The J gene is TRBJ2-7, the V gene TRBV18; the match to TRBD1 covers 10 bases. The CDR3 contains 15 residues. Looked up from germline, CDR1 is KGHSH and CDR2 is LQKENI. With V trimmed by 0 bases and J by 4 bases, 3 bases remained unmatched. CDR3 in DNA: TGTGCCAGCTCACCACCGGGACAGGGGAGTTACGAGCAGTACTTC. It yields the protein CASSPPGQGSYEQYF.

The V call is TRBV7-2, the J call TRBJ1-1; D gene unclear. The CDR3 extends over 13 amino acids. Germline values: CDR1 SGHTA, CDR2 FQGNSA. Between the trimmed V and J ends, which lost 0 bases and 2 bases, there was a span of 4 bases. CDR3: CASSLAANTEAFF. Written as DNA, the CDR3 is TGTGCCAGCAGCTTAGCGGCCAACACTGAAGCTTTCTTT.

This clone was detected once. The chain recombines TRBV6-6 with TRBJ1-1; no reliable D call. CDR1 and CDR2 from the germline V gene are MNHNY and SVGAGI (reference sequence). The V end lost 2 bases, the J end lost 2 bases, and 6 bases lay between the germline ends. The CDR3 covers 13 residues. The CDR3 nucleotides read TGTGCCAGCAGTTACACAGTAAACACTGAAGCTTTCTTT. Translating gives CASSYTVNTEAFF.

This clone came up once. V usage is TRBV11-1 and J usage is TRBJ1-2, with TRBD1 matching over 10 bases. Germline CDR1 SGHAT, CDR2 FQDESV (reference sequence). The V and J ends lost 5 bases and 6 bases, in that order; junction bases with no gene match: 9. The CDR3 sequence is 15 residues long. CDR3 amino acids: CASSPLRTGGNGYTF. The CDR3 bases are TGTGCCAGCAGCCCCCTTCGGACAGGGGGAAATGGCTACACCTTC.

In its sample, this clone was seen once. The rearrangement joins TRBV10-2 to TRBJ1-5, with 7 bases that match TRBD1. Germline V lookup: CDR1 WSHSY, CDR2 SAAADI. The V gene end was trimmed by 2 bases and the J gene end by 2 bases; junction bases not matched to a gene: 3. The CDR3 has 15 residues. The CDR3 DNA follows: TGCGCCAGCAGTGAGGCAGGGGGGCGCAATCAGCCCCAGCATTTT. This codes for CASSEAGGRNQPQHF.

This chain joins TRBV10-2 and TRBJ1-2; TRBD1 matches 10 bases. Trimming removed 4 bases from V and 4 bases from J; junction bases left unmatched: 6. This CDR3 is 15 amino acids long. CDR1 and CDR2 (germline): WSHSY, SAAADI. The CDR3 bases are TGCGCCAGCAGTGGACAGGGGGCGAAAGGCTATGGCTACACCTTC. It is translated as CASSGQGAKGYGYTF.

The chain carries TRBV7-9 and TRBJ1-2; D is perhaps TRBD1 (5 bases). CDR3 length equals 15 residues. The V and J ends lost 0 bases and 9 bases respectively, with 17 bases between them. Looked up from germline, CDR1 is SEHNR and CDR2 is FQNEAQ (reference sequence). CDR3 residues: CASSLAGGVLGSYTF. The CDR3 nucleotides read TGTGCCAGCAGCTTAGCGGGAGGGGTCCTAGGGAGCTACACCTTC.

This clone was detected only once. A junction boundary mismatches the germline segment, possibly from a read error. The chain uses TRBV3-1 (or the pseudogene TRBV3-2) and TRBJ1-3; 7 bases are shared with TRBD1. The germline gives CDR1 LGHDT, CDR2 YNNKEL (reference sequence). The CDR3 extends over 14 amino acids. CDR3: CASSQDSSGRGMRF. CDR3 DNA: TGTGCCAGCAGCCAAGATAGCTCGGGCAGGGGGATGAGGTTT.

The chain is built from TRBV7-9 and TRBJ1-1; 8 nucleotides align to TRBD1. CDR3 size: 13 residues. J was trimmed by 4 bases and V by 4 bases; bases with no gene match: 2. Germline V lookup: CDR1 SEHNR, CDR2 FQNEAQ (reference sequence). CDR3 residues: CASSSQGATEAFF. The CDR3 bases are TGTGCCAGCAGCTCCCAGGGGGCCACTGAAGCTTTCTTT. The complete variable domain, with remaining parts taken from reference TRBV7-9 and TRBJ1-1, reads DTGVSQNPRHKITKRGQNVTFRCDPISEHNRLYWYRQTLGQGPEFLTYFQNEAQLEKSRLLSDRFSAERPKGSFSTLEIQRTEQGDSAMYLCASSSQGATEAFFGQGTRLTVV.

The V gene is TRBV18, the J gene TRBJ2-3; TRBD1 might be the D (5 bases). This CDR3 region has 13 residues. The V and J ends lost 3 bases and 6 bases respectively, with 10 bases between them. Germline CDR1 and CDR2: KGHSH and LQKENI. CDR3 sequence (DNA): TGTGCCAGCTCACCGGCAGGGATGGATACGCAGTATTTT. This codes for CASSPAGMDTQYF.

The chain employs TRBV12-3 or TRBV12-4 and TRBJ2-3; D remains unclear. Trimming took off 5 bases at V and 3 bases at J, with 9 bases between the two ends. The CDR3 is 13 amino acids. The CDR3 loop reads CASSGTTTDTQYF. CDR3 DNA: TGTGCCAGCAGTGGCACCACAACAGATACGCAGTATTTT.

The chain is built from TRBV5-1 and TRBJ2-3, with D tentatively TRBD1 (6 bases). Germline assignment: CDR1 SGHRS and CDR2 YFSETQ. The V gene lost 2 bases and the J gene lost 6 bases, with 7 bases spanning the gap. There are 12 residues in the CDR3. The CDR3 here is CASSFTGDTQYF. Written as DNA, the CDR3 is TGCGCCAGCAGCTTTACAGGGGATACGCAGTATTTT.

This sequence joins TRBV5-6 and TRBJ1-2; D not resolved. Between the trimmed V and J ends, which lost 2 bases and 6 bases, there was a span of 8 bases. The CDR3 contains 12 residues. CDR1 and CDR2 from the germline V gene are SGHDT and YYEEEE. This CDR3 is CASSFKQNGYTF. CDR3 nucleotide sequence: TGTGCCAGCAGCTTTAAACAGAATGGCTACACCTTC.

The rearrangement joins TRBV4-2 to TRBJ1-2, with 8 bases identical to TRBD1. With V trimmed by 4 bases and J by 5 bases, 18 bases remained unmatched. The CDR3 runs 18 residues. Germline CDR1 LGHNA, CDR2 YNFKEQ. The CDR3 DNA is TGTGCCAGCAGCCCCCCCGGACAGGGAGAGGGTCAGGATTATGGCTACACCTTC. It is translated as CASSPPGQGEGQDYGYTF.

V usage is TRBV24-1 and J usage is TRBJ2-1, with TRBD2 as a possible D gene (5 bases). This CDR3 comprises 16 residues. Per germline, CDR1 KGHDR and CDR2 SFDVKD. Trimming shortened V by 3 bases and J by 0 bases, and 11 bases separated the two germline ends. The CDR3 sequence is CATSDGSGSSYNEQFF. The CDR3 region has the DNA TGTGCCACCAGTGATGGATCGGGGAGCTCCTACAATGAGCAGTTCTTC.

A few counts support this clone. The identical CDR3 is also encoded by other nucleotide sequences in the sample. The chain uses TRBV29-1 and TRBJ1-1, with D maybe TRBD1 (5 bases). Trimming pared 2 bases from V and 3 bases from J, leaving 7 bases between. The CDR3 has 12 residues. The germline gives CDR1 SQVTM, CDR2 ANQGSEA. The CDR3: CSVERGYTEAFF. In DNA, the CDR3 is TGCAGCGTTGAAAGGGGTTACACTGAAGCTTTCTTT.

This chain's CDR3 is CAISGDRDGQPQHF. In DNA, the CDR3 is TGTGCCATCAGTGGGGACAGGGATGGACAGCCCCAGCATTTT. This chain links TRBV10-3 with TRBJ1-5; 9 nucleotides align to TRBD1. V shed 4 bases, J shed 7 bases, and the junction held 5 bases outside the gene matches. This CDR3 is built from 14 residues. The V gene's germline CDR1 is ENHRY and CDR2 SYGVKD.

The chain employs TRBV6-5 and TRBJ1-5; 9 positions agree with TRBD1. The CDR3 has 16 residues. Germline lookup yields CDR1 MNHEY and CDR2 SVGAGI. The trim removed 0 bases at V and 3 bases at J, leaving 3 bases unmatched. CDR3 amino acids: CASSYSWTGANQPQHF. The CDR3 DNA reads TGTGCCAGCAGTTACTCCTGGACAGGGGCCAATCAGCCCCAGCATTTT.

This sequence joins TRBV5-5 and TRBJ2-7; 13 bases match TRBD2. V lost 0 bases to trimming and J lost 6 bases; unmatched junction nucleotides: 3. The CDR3 length is 15 residues. CDR1 is SGHKS and CDR2 is YYEKEE in the germline V gene (reference sequence). CDR3 nucleotides: TGTGCCAGCAGCTTGGGACTAGCGGGGGGCGGCGAGCAGTACTTC. Encoded protein: CASSLGLAGGGEQYF.

Comment on this clone: The same CDR3 arises from other DNA sequences in this sample as well. The CDR3 DNA is TGTGCCAGCAGCGTAGGGGGGACTAGCGGGGGGGCGTACTTC. Translating it yields CASSVGGTSGGAYF. V and J are TRBV9 and TRBJ2-7, with 16 positions matching TRBD2. CDR1 and CDR2 from the germline V gene are SGDLS and YYNGEE. This CDR3 contains 14 residues. The junction had 3 bases not matched to a gene; V was cut back by 0 bases and J by 12 bases.

The chain has TRBV11-2 and TRBJ1-2, with D unresolved. V lost 5 bases and J lost 2, with 9 bases in between. Looked up from germline, CDR1 is SGHAT and CDR2 is FQNNGV. This CDR3 is 13 amino acids long. CDR3 in amino acids: CASSQDTNYGYTF. The CDR3, as DNA: TGTGCCAGCAGCCAAGACACCAACTATGGCTACACCTTC.